The 5 T cell receptor beta chains presented below share a single source sample, sequenced in a study of cytomegalovirus exposure and HLA in healthy donors. The PCR was carried out with 60 Vbeta primers and 13 Jbeta primers. The protocol was immunoSEQ multiplex PCR, while the TCRdb copy is restricted to in-frame clones and leaves out a portion. The sample has 140,000 or so clones; approximately 86% are singletons. What was sequenced was PBMCs. The receptor source for this set is a woman between 40 and 55 years old in good health and CMV-seronegative.

This clone showed up just a few times. V and J are TRBV11-3 and TRBJ2-1; 9 bases align to TRBD2. Trimming removed 8 bases from V and 8 bases from J; junction bases left unmatched: 7. CDR3 length equals 13 residues. The germline V gene has CDR1 SGHNT and CDR2 YENEEA. The CDR3 here is CASSYSGRDEQFF. DNA for the CDR3: TGTGCCAGCTCCTATAGCGGGAGAGATGAGCAGTTCTTC.

This rearrangement joins TRBV2 to TRBJ1-1, with D tentatively TRBD1 (6 bases). CDR1 is SNHLY, CDR2 FYNNEI, per germline. The CDR3 length is 14 residues. V lost 6 bases and J lost 3, with 14 bases in between. The CDR3 reads CASSPDRRDTEAFF. CDR3 bases: TGTGCCAGCAGCCCCGACAGGCGGGACACTGAAGCTTTCTTT.

The rearrangement joins TRBV29-1 to TRBJ1-4, with 12 bases fitting TRBD1. V gave up 6 bases and J gave up 8 bases; unmatched junction bases: 10. CDR3 length: 15 residues. Per germline, CDR1 SQVTM and CDR2 ANQGSEA. CDR3 region: CSVLPDGTGGEKLFF. The DNA of the CDR3 is TGCAGCGTGCTACCCGACGGGACAGGGGGCGAAAAACTGTTTTTT.

The V call is TRBV7-2, the J call TRBJ2-7; D gene uncertain. This CDR3 is built from 13 residues. The V gene's germline CDR1 is SGHTA and CDR2 FQGNSA. The V end lost 5 bases, the J end lost 2 bases, and 10 bases lay between the germline ends. The DNA for the CDR3 is TGTGCCAGCAGCCCCTTCGTTGCCTACGAGCAGTACTTC. This sequence encodes CASSPFVAYEQYF.

The CDR3 nucleotides read TGTGCCAGCAGCTTAGAGCAGGCCCATCAGCCCCAGCATTTT. Translation gives CASSLEQAHQPQHF. This chain connects TRBV7-4 to TRBJ1-5, with no clear D. The V gene lost 1 base and the J gene lost 5 bases, with 9 bases spanning the gap. Per the germline V gene, CDR1 is SGHVT and CDR2 is SQSDAQ. This CDR3 is 14 amino acids long.